This T cell receptor (beta chain) was retrieved from a study of blood T cell repertoires in COVID-19. Looking at the study overall: T cells, B-cell-depleted T cells, or PBMCs supplied cDNA or gDNA.

In the source study's methods: Estimated nucleated cell counts came from reference gene primer amplification. Produced via immunoSEQ multiplex PCR; TCRdb's table is partial and in-frame only. V and J calls and clone size are as listed in that table; D and trimming were resolved from the DNA. Here the sample spans 150,000 to 250,000 clones, approximately 85% being singletons. This clone appeared a few times. Germline V gene lookup returns CDR1 SGDLS and CDR2 YYNGEE. J gave up 0 bases and V 5 bases, and 1 base lay outside the gene matches. The CDR3 consists of 15 residues. Grouping used clinical history reported by participants in a survey and questionnaire.

This receptor was obtained from a man in his forties who had recovered from COVID-19. The chain carries TRBV9 and TRBJ2-2; 10 bases are a match to TRBD2. Sequenced sample: PBMCs or T cells enriched from blood (not recorded which). The CDR3 is CASSTSGTNTGELFF. CDR3 DNA sequence: TGTGCCAGCAGTACTAGCGGGACGAACACCGGGGAGCTGTTTTTT. Variable domain in full (rest from reference TRBV9 and TRBJ2-2): DSGVTQTPKHLITATGQRVTLRCSPRSGDLSVYWYQQSLDQGLQFLIQYYNGEERAKGNILERFSAQQFPDLHSELNLSSLELGDSALYFCASSTSGTNTGELFFGEGSRLTVL.